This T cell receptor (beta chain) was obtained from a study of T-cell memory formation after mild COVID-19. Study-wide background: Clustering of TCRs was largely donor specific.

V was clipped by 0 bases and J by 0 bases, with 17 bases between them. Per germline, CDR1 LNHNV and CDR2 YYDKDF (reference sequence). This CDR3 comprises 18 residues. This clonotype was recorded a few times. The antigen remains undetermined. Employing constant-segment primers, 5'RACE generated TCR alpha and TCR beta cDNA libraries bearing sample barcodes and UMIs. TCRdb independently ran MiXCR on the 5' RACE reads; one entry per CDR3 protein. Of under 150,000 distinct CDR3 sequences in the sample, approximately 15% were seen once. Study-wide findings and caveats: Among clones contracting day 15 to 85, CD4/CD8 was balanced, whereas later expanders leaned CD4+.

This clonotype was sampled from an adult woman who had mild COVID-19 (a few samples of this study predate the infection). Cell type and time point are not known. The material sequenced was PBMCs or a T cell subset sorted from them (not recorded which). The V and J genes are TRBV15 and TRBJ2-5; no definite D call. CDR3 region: CATSRDPHRRNNQETQYF. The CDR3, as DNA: TGTGCCACCAGCAGAGATCCCCACCGCCGGAATAACCAAGAGACCCAGTACTTC.